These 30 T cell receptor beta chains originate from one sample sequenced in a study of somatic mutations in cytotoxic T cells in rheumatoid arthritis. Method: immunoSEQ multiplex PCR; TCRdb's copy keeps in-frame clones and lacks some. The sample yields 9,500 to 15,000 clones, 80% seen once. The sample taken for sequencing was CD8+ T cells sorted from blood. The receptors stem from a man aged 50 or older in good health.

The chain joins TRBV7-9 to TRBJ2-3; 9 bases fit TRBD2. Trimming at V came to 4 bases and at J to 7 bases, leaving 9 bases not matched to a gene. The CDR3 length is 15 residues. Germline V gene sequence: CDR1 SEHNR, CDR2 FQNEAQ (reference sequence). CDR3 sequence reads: CASSSPLAGSNTQYF. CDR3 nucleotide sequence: TGTGCCAGCAGCTCCCCCCTAGCGGGAAGCAATACGCAGTATTTT.

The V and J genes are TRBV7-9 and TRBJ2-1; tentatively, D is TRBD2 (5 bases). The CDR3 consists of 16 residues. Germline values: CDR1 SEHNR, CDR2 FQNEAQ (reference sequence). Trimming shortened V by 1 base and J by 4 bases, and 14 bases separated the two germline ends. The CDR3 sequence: CASSLGSGVGYNEQFF. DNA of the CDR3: TGTGCCAGCAGCTTAGGATCCGGGGTAGGGTACAATGAGCAGTTCTTC. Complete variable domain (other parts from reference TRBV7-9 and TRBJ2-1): DTGVSQNPRHKITKRGQNVTFRCDPISEHNRLYWYRQTLGQGPEFLTYFQNEAQLEKSRLLSDRFSAERPKGSFSTLEIQRTEQGDSAMYLCASSLGSGVGYNEQFFGPGTRLTVL.

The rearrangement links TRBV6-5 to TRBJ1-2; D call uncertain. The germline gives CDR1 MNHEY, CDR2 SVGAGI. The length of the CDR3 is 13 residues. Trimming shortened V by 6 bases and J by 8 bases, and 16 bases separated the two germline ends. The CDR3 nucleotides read TGTGCCAGCAGCCCCCAAGCGGGGTCGGGCTACACCTTC. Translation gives CASSPQAGSGYTF.

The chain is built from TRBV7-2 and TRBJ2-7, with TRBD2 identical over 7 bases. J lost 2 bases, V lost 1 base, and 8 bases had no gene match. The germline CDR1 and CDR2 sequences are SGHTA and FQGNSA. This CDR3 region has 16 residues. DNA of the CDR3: TGTGCCAGCAGCTTAGGTGTGGCGGGAGCAGCCTACGAGCAGTACTTC. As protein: CASSLGVAGAAYEQYF.

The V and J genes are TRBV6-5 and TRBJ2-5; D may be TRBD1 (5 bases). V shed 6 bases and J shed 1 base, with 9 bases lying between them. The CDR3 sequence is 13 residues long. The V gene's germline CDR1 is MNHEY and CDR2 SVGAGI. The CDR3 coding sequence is TGTGCCAGCAGCCCGACAGTCCAAGAGACCCAGTACTTC. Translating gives CASSPTVQETQYF.

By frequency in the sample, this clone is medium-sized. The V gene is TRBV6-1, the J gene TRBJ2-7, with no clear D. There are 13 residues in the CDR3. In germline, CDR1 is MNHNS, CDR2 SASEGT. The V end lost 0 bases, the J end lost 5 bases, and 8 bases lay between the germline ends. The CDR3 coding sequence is TGTGCCAGCAGTGAAGCTATGCACAACGAGCAGTACGTC. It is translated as CASSEAMHNEQYV.

The CDR3 DNA reads TGTGCCAGCAAAGGGACAGCCTACGAGCAGTACGTC. Amino acids: CASKGTAYEQYV. J is TRBJ2-7 and V is TRBV2; TRBD1 matches 7 bases. Germline V lookup: CDR1 SNHLY, CDR2 FYNNEI. The V gene end was trimmed by 7 bases and the J gene end by 2 bases; junction bases not matched to a gene: 2. This CDR3 spans 12 amino acids.

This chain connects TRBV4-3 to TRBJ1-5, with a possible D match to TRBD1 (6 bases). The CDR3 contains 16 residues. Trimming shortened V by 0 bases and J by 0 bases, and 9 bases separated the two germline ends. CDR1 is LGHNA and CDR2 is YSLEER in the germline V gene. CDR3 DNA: TGCGCCAGCAGCCAAGAACCCAGGGGTAGCAATCAGCCCCAGCATTTT. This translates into CASSQEPRGSNQPQHF.

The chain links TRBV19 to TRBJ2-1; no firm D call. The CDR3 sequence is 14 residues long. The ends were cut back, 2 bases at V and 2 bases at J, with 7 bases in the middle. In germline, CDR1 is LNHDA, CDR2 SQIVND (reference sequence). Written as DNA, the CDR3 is TGTGCCAGTAGTATAAGTCAGGCCTACAATGAGCAGTTCTTC. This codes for CASSISQAYNEQFF.

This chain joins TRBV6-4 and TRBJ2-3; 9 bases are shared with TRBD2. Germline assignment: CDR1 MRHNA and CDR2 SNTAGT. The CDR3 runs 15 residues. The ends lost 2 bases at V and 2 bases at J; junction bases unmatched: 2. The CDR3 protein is CASSDGGGDTDTQYF. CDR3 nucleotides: TGTGCCAGCAGTGACGGCGGGGGGGACACAGATACGCAGTATTTT.

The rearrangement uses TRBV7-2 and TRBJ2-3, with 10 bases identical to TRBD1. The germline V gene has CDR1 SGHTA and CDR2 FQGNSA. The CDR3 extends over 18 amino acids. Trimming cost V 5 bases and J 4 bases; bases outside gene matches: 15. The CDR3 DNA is TGTGCCAGCAGCCCCGAGGGCCCCGGGACAGGGGTTGCAGATACGCAGTATTTT. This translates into CASSPEGPGTGVADTQYF. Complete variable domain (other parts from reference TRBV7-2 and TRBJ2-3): GAGVSQSPSNKVTEKGKDVELRCDPISGHTALYWYRQSLGQGLEFLIYFQGNSAPDKSGLPSDRFSAERTGGSVSTLTIQRTQQEDSAVYLCASSPEGPGTGVADTQYFGPGTRLTVL.

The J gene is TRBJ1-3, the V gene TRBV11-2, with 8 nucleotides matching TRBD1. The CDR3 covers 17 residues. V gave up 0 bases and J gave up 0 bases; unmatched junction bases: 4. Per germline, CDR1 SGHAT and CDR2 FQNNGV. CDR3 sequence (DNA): TGTGCCAGCAGCTTAGAGGGACAGGCCCACTCTGGAAACACCATATATTTT. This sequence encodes CASSLEGQAHSGNTIYF.

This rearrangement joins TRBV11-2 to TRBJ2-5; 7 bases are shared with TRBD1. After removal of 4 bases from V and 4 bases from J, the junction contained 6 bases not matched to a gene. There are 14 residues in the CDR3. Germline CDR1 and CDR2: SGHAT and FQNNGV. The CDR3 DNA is TGTGCCAGCAGCTCACGAGGGGGCCGAGAGACCCAGTACTTC. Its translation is CASSSRGGRETQYF.

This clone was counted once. Written as DNA, the CDR3 is TGTGCCAGCAGCTTGGAATGGGATCGACCCCAGCATTTT. Translation: CASSLEWDRPQHF. The chain links TRBV7-2 to TRBJ1-5; D call uncertain. The CDR3 runs to 13 residues. Germline V gene lookup returns CDR1 SGHTA and CDR2 FQGNSA. The V end was cut by 3 bases, the J end by 10 bases, with 13 bases between.

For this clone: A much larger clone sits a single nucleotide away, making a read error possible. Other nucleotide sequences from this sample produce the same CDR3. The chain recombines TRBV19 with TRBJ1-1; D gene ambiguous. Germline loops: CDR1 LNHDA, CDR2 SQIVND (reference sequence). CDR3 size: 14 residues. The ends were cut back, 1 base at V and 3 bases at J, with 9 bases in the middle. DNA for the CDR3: TGTGCCAGTAGTATAGTCGGAGCCTACACTGAAGCTTTCTTT. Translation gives CASSIVGAYTEAFF.

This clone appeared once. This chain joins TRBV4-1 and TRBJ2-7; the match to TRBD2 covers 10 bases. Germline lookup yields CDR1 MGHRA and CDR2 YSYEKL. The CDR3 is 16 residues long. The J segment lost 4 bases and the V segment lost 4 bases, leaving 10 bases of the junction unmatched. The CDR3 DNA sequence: TGCGCCAGCAGCCTATGGCTAGCGGGAGAGGGTTACGAGCAGTACTTC. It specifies CASSLWLAGEGYEQYF.

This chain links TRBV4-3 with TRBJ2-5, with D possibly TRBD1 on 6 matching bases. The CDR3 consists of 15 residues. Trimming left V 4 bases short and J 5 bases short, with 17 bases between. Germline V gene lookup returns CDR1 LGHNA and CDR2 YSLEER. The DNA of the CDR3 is TGCGCCAGCAGCCGCAATCCAGGGGCGGCGGAGACCCAGTACTTC. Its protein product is CASSRNPGAAETQYF.

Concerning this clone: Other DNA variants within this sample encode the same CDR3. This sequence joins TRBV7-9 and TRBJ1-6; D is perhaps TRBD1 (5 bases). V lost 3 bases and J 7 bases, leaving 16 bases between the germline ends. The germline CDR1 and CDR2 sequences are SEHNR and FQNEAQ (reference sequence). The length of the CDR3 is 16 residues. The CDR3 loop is CASSLYSGRGNSPLHF. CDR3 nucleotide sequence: TGTGCCAGCAGCTTGTATAGTGGGAGGGGCAATTCACCCCTCCACTTT. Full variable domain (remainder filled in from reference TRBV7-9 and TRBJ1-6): DTGVSQNPRHKITKRGQNVTFRCDPISEHNRLYWYRQTLGQGPEFLTYFQNEAQLEKSRLLSDRFSAERPKGSFSTLEIQRTEQGDSAMYLCASSLYSGRGNSPLHFGNGTRLTVT.

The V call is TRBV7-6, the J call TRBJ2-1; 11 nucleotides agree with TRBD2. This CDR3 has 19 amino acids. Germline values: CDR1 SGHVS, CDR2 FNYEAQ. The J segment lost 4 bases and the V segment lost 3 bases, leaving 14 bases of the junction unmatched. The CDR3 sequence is CASSFDPLGTSGGYNEQFF. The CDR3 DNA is TGTGCCAGCAGCTTCGACCCCCTAGGGACTAGCGGAGGGTACAATGAGCAGTTCTTC.

CDR3 in amino acids: CASSHAGTSWQETQYF. The DNA for the CDR3 is TGCGCCAGCAGCCACGCCGGGACTAGCTGGCAAGAGACCCAGTACTTC. The rearrangement links TRBV4-1 to TRBJ2-5; 9 bases line up with TRBD2. The CDR3 has 16 amino acids. V shed 3 bases and J 2 bases; nucleotides not matched to a gene: 7. Germline lookup yields CDR1 MGHRA and CDR2 YSYEKL.

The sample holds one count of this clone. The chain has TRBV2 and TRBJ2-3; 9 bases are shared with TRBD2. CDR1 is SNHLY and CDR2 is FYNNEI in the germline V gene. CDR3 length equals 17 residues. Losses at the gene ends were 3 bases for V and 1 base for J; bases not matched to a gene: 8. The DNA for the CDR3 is TGTGCCAGCAGTGAGCCTTCTAGCGGGGTACGCACAGATACGCAGTATTTT. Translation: CASSEPSSGVRTDTQYF.

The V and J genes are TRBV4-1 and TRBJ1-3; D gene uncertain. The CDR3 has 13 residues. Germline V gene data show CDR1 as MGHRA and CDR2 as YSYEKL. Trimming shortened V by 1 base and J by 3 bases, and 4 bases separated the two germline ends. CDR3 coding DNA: TGCGCCAGCAGCCAAGTACATGGAAACACCATATATTTT. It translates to CASSQVHGNTIYF.

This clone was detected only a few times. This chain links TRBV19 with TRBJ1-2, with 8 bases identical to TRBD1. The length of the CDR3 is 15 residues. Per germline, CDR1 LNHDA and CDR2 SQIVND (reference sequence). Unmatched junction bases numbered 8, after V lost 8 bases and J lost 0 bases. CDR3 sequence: CASWDRLHSNYGYTF. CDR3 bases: TGTGCCAGTTGGGACAGGCTACACTCTAACTATGGCTACACCTTC. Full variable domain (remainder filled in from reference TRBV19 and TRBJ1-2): DGGITQSPKYLFRKEGQNVTLSCEQNLNHDAMYWYRQDPGQGLRLIYYSQIVNDFQKGDIAEGYSVSREKKESFPLTVTSAQKNPTAFYLCASWDRLHSNYGYTFGSGTRLTVV.

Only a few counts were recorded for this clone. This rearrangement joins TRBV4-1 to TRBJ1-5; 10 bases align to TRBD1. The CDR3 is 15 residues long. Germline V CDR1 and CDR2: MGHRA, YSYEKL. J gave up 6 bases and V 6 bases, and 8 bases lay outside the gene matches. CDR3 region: CASSPDRGQSQPQHF. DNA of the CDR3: TGCGCCAGCAGTCCTGACAGGGGGCAGAGTCAGCCCCAGCATTTT.

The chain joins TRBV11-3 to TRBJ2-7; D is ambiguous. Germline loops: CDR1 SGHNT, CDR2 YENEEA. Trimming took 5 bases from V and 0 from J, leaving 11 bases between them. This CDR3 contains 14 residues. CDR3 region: CASSHGRISYEQYF. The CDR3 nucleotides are TGTGCCAGCAGCCACGGACGCATCTCCTACGAGCAGTACTTC.

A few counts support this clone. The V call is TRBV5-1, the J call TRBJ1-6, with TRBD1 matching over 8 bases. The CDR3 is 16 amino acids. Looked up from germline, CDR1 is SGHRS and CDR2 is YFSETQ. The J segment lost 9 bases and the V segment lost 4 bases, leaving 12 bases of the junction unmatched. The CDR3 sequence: CASSAKPTGGGSPLHF. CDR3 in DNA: TGCGCCAGCAGCGCCAAACCTACAGGGGGAGGTTCACCCCTCCACTTT.

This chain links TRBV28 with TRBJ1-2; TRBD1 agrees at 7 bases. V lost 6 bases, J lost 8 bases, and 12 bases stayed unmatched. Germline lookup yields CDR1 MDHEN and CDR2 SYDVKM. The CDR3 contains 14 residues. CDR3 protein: CASSPYSGGIGYTF. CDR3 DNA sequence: TGTGCCAGCAGCCCCTATTCAGGGGGGATCGGCTACACCTTC.

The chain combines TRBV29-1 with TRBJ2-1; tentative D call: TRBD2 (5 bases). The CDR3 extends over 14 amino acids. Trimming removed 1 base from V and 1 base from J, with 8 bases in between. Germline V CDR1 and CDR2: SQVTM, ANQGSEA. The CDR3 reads CSVEGLRSYNEQFF. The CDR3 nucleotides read TGCAGCGTTGAAGGACTACGTTCCTACAATGAGCAGTTCTTC.

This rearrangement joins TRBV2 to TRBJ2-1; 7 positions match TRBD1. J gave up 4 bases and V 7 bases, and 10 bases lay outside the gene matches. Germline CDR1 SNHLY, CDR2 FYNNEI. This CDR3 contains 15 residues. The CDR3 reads CASTPPGQSYNEQFF. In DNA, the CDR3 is TGTGCCAGCACACCTCCGGGACAGTCATACAATGAGCAGTTCTTC. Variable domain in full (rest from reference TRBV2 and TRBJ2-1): EPEVTQTPSHQVTQMGQEVILRCVPISNHLYFYWYRQILGQKVEFLVSFYNNEISEKSEIFDDQFSVERPDGSNFTLKIRSTKLEDSAMYFCASTPPGQSYNEQFFGPGTRLTVL.

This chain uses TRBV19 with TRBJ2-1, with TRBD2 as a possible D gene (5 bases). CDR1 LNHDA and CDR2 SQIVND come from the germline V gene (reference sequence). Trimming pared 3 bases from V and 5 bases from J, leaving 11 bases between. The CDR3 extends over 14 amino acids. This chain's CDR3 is CASSMGSLHNEQFF. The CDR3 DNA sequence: TGTGCCAGTAGTATGGGGAGTCTTCACAATGAGCAGTTCTTC.